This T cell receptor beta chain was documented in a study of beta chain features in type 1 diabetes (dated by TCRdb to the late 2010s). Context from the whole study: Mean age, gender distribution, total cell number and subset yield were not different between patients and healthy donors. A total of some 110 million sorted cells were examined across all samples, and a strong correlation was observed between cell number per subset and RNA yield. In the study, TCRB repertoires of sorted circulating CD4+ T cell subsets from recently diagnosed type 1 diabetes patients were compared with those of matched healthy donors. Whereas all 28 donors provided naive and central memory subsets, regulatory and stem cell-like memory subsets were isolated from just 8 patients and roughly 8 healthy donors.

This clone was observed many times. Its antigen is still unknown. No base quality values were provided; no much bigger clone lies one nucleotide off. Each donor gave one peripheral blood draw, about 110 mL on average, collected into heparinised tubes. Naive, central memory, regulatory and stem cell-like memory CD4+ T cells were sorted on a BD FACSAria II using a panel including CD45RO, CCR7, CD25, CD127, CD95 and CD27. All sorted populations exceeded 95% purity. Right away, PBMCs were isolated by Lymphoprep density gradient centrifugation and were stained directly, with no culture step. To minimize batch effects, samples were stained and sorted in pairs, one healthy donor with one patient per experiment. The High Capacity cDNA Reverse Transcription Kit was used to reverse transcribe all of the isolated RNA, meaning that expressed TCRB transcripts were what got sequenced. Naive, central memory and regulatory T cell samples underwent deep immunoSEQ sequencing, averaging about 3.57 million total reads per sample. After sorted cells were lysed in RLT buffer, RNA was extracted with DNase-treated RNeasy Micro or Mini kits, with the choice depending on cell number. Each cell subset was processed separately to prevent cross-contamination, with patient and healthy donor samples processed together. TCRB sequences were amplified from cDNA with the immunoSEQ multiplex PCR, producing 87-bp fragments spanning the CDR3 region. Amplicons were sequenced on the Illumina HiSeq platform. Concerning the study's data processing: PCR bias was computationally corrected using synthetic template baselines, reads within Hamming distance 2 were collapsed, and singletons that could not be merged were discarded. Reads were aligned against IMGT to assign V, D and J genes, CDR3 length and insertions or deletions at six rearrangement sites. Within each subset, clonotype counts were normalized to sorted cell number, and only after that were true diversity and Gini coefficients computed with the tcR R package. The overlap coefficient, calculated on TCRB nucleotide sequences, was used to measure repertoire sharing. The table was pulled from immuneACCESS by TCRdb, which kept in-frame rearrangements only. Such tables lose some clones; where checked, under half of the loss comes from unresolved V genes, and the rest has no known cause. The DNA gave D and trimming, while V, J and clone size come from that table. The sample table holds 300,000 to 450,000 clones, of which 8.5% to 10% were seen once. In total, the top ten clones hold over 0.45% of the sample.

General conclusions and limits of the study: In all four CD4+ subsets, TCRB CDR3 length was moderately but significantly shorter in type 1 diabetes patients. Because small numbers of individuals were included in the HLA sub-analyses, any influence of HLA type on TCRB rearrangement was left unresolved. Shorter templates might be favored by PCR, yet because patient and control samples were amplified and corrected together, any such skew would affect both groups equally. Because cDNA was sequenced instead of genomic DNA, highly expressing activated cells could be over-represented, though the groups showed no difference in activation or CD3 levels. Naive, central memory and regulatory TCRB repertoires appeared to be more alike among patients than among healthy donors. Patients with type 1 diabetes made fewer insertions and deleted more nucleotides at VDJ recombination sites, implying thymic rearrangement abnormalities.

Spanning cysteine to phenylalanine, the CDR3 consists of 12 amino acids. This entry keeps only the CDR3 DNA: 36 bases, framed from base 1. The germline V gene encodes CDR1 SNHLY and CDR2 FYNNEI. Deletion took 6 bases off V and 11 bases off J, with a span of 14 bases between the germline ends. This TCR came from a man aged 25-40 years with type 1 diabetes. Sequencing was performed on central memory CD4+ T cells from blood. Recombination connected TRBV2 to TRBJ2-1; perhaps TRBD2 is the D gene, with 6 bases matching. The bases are TGTGCCAGCAGATACACCGGGACTCAGCAGTTCTTC. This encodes CASRYTGTQQFF. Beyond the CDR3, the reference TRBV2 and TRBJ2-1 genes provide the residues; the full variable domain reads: EPEVTQTPSHQVTQMGQEVILRCVPISNHLYFYWYRQILGQKVEFLVSFYNNEISEKSEIFDDQFSVERPDGSNFTLKIRSTKLEDSAMYFCASRYTGTQQFFGPGTRLTVL.